This T cell receptor beta chain was recorded in a study of CD8+CD57+ T cells in acquired aplastic anemia. The CDR3 is made up of 12 amino acids. CDR1 is SQVTM and CDR2 is ANQGSEA in the germline V gene. With V trimmed by 4 bases and J by 7 bases, 5 bases remained unmatched. According to the study, genomic DNA was the template for TCR beta VDJ and CDR3 profiling. TCRdb passed the reads through MiXCR, listing each CDR3 protein once. The table has around 170,000 distinct CDR3 sequences, roughly half seen once. Findings of the study overall: Patients and controls were found to share twenty-nine CD8+ CDR3 sequences.

Turning to this clonotype: Its cognate antigen is unknown.

The sequenced patients had an expansion of CD8+CD57+ cells seen by flow cytometry. This receptor was obtained from a human donor with aplastic anemia. The V and J genes are TRBV29-1 and TRBJ1-2, with 8 bases aligning to TRBD1. The sequenced sample was sorted CD4+, CD8+, or CD8+CD57+ T cells (not recorded which) from PBMCs. CDR3 protein: CSVGTGYSGYTF. DNA for the CDR3: TGCAGCGTTGGGACAGGGTACAGTGGCTACACCTTC.